Listed below are T cell receptor beta chains from one sample, sequenced in a study of shared clonotypes between healthy human individuals. Only in-frame clones appear in the TCRdb table, and some are missing; sequencing was by immunoSEQ multiplex PCR. The sample contains over 2,000,000 clones, around 95% of which appear only once. Specimen: naive CD8+ T cells from PBMCs. The receptor source for this set is a man aged 18 to 29 in good health. Some clones in this sample may be carry-over from other donors' samples. Each CDR3 is given with its conserved first and last residue. The order of the fields is V gene, clone size, J gene, D gene, CDR3 protein, CDR3 DNA. A D gene is named only where the DNA matches it firmly. Expanded clones are given a class, and other clones once, few, many or no size at all.

TRBV27	.	TRBJ2-2	.	CASSLRVGLGELFF	TGTGCCAGCAGTTTACGGGTGGGTCTCGGGGAGCTGTTTTTT
TRBV19	.	TRBJ2-1	TRBD2	CASSPTSGIYNEQFF	TGTGCCAGTAGCCCCACTAGCGGGATTTACAATGAGCAGTTCTTC
TRBV11-2	.	TRBJ2-2	TRBD1	CASSLVRTGSHGELFF	TGTGCCAGCAGCTTAGTCAGGACAGGGAGTCACGGGGAGCTGTTTTTT
TRBV27	.	TRBJ1-3	.	CASSLRVGGNTIYF	TGTGCCAGCAGTTTAAGGGTTGGAGGAAACACCATATATTTT
TRBV5-1	once	TRBJ2-7	TRBD2	CASSPGTSGRAPYEQYF	TGCGCCAGCAGCCCCGGGACTAGCGGGAGGGCGCCCTACGAGCAGTACTTC
TRBV5-5	.	TRBJ2-5	TRBD2	CASSYQREPETQYF	TGTGCCAGCAGCTATCAGCGGGAGCCAGAGACCCAGTACTTC
TRBV18	.	TRBJ2-7	.	CASSPEGTARAEQYF	TGTGCCAGCTCACCGGAGGGGACAGCAAGGGCCGAGCAGTACTTC
TRBV27	.	TRBJ1-4	TRBD1	CASSSYLRDRNEKLFF	TGTGCCAGCAGTTCATACCTCCGGGACAGAAATGAAAAACTGTTTTTT
TRBV25-1	.	TRBJ2-7	.	CASSESWTPYYEQYF	TGTGCCAGCAGTGAATCTTGGACTCCATACTACGAGCAGTACTTC
TRBV7-9	.	TRBJ2-4	.	CASSLETSPGAKNIQYF	TGTGCCAGCAGCCTAGAGACTAGTCCGGGGGCCAAAAACATTCAGTACTTC